The clone carrying this T cell receptor (beta chain) was seen many times. Germline V gene lookup returns CDR1 DFQATT and CDR2 SNEGSKA (reference sequence). The CDR3 spans 13 residues. Losses at the gene ends were 3 bases for V and 10 bases for J; bases not matched to a gene: 7. As to time point: patch test 1, 2 weeks after DPC sensitization. As to treatment: therapeutic diphenylcyclopropenone sensitization with weekly scalp DPC. MiXCR, run by TCRdb on the RACE reads, gives a single entry per CDR3 protein. Of fewer than 100,000 distinct CDR3 sequences in the sample, roughly 12% were seen once. This entry comes from a study of human T cells and chemical hapten exposure.

The gene calls are TRBV20-1 and TRBJ2-5; 11 nucleotides agree with TRBD2. This sample comprised whole blood, obtained in connection with sensitization to the hapten diphenylcyclopropenone (DPC). The clonotype comes from a woman aged 55-75 years with alopecia areata. Some clones in this sample may be carry-over from other donors' samples. The CDR3 DNA is TGCAGTGCTAGGGTGCTAGCGGGGGGTGACCAGTACTTC. This sequence encodes CSARVLAGGDQYF.